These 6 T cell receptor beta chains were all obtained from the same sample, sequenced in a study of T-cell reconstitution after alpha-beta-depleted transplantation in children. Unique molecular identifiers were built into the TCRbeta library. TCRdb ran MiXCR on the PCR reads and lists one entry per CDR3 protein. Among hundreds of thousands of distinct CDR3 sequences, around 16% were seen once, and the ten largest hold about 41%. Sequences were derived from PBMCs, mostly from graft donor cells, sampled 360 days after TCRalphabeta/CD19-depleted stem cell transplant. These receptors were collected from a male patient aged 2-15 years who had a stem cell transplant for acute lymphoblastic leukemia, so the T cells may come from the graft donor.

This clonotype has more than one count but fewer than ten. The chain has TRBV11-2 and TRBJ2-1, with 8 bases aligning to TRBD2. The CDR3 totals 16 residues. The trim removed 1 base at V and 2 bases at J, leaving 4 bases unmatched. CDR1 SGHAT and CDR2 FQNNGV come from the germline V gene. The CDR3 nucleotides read TGTGCCAGCAGCTTAGGGCTAGCGGGTACCTACAATGAGCAGTTCTTC. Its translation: CASSLGLAGTYNEQFF.

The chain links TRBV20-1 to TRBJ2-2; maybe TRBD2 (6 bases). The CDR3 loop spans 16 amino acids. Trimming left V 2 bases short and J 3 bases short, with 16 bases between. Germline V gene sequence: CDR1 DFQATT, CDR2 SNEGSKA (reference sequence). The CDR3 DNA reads TGCAGTGCTAGACCCCCGGGGGTGAAGGACACCGGGGAGCTGTTTTTT. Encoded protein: CSARPPGVKDTGELFF.

The CDR3 coding sequence is TGTGCCAGCAGCAAGAGACCTACTAGCACAGATACGCAGTATTTT. This sequence encodes CASSKRPTSTDTQYF. The rearrangement links TRBV5-4 to TRBJ2-3; no clear D. This CDR3 contains 15 residues. Trimming pared 4 bases from V and 0 bases from J, leaving 12 bases between. CDR1 is SGHNT, CDR2 YYREEE, per germline (reference sequence).

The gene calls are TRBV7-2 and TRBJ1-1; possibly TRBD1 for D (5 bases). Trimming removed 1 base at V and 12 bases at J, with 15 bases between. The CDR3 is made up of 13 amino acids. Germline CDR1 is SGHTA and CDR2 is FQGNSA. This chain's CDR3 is CASSLVRQGGTFF. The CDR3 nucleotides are TGTGCCAGCAGCTTAGTACGGCAGGGAGGTACTTTCTTT.

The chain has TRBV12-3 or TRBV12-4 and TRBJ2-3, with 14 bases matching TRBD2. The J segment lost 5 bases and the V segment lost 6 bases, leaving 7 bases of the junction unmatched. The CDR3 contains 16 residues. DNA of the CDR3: TGTGCCAGCAGATCGGGACTAGCGGGAGCCGAAGATACGCAGTATTTT. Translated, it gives CASRSGLAGAEDTQYF.

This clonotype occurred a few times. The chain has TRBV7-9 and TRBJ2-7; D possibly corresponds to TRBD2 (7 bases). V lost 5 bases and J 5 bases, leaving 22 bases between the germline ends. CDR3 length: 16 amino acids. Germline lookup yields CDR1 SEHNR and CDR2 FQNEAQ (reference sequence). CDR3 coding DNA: TGTGCCAGCAGCCCTATAGGGGCGGGGGCTTTAAACGAGCAGTACTTC. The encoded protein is CASSPIGAGALNEQYF.